Sequencing of this T cell receptor (beta chain) was carried out in a study of CD8+CD57+ T cells in acquired aplastic anemia. Across the whole study: Recorded DNA amounts for sorted CD4+ and CD8+ cells had an average of 3.2 ug. Study-level results: Statistical testing detected no significant gap in CD8+ Simpson's diversity between patients and controls. Patients had twenty-nine CD8+ CDR3 sequences in common with controls (the shared set).

V gave up 0 bases and J gave up 8 bases, with 14 bases separating them. Germline values: CDR1 DFQATT, CDR2 SNEGSKA (reference sequence). This CDR3 has 14 residues. The sequenced patients had an expansion of CD8+CD57+ cells seen by flow cytometry. CDR3 and TCR beta VDJ profiling relied on a genomic DNA template. MiXCR, run by TCRdb on the reads, gives a single entry per CDR3 protein. The profile shows around 180,000 distinct CDR3 sequences, almost 50% of them singletons. The sample holds many counts of this clonotype. What it recognizes is unknown. The receptor's source is a human donor with aplastic anemia. Input material: sorted CD4+, CD8+, or CD8+CD57+ T cells (not recorded which) from PBMCs. The chain links TRBV20-1 to TRBJ2-4, with D maybe TRBD2 (5 bases). CDR3 DNA sequence: TGCAGTGCTAGAGATTCCCCTAGCCGGGACATTCAGTACTTC. Residues: CSARDSPSRDIQYF.